A single sample is the source of the 19 T cell receptor beta chains below, sequenced in a study of T cells in pancreatic ductal adenocarcinoma. Selected pancreatic ductal adenocarcinoma patients had undergone surgery without neoadjuvant therapy. Using immunoSEQ multiplex PCR, the repertoire was profiled, and TCRdb retains in-frame clones only, with some absent. The sample includes roughly 20,000 clones, about nine tenths of them seen just once. Sequenced input: PBMCs. The receptors come from a human donor with pancreatic ductal adenocarcinoma.

The J gene is TRBJ2-5, the V gene TRBV5-4, with unresolved D. The ends were cut back, 4 bases at V and 1 base at J, with 11 bases in the middle. Germline CDR1 and CDR2: SGHNT and YYREEE (reference sequence). CDR3 size: 14 residues. Here the CDR3 DNA reads TGTGCCAGCAGCCGATCGGGTACCCAAGAGACCCAGTACTTC. Its protein is CASSRSGTQETQYF.

The rearrangement joins TRBV6-1 to TRBJ1-2; 9 bases are shared with TRBD1. There are 15 residues in the CDR3. CDR1 MNHNS and CDR2 SASEGT come from the germline V gene. V was pared by 3 bases and J by 4 bases, with 6 bases of the junction left unmatched. The chain's CDR3 is CASSDLGTGLYGYTF. The CDR3 DNA sequence: TGTGCCAGCAGTGACCTTGGGACAGGGCTCTATGGCTACACCTTC.

This chain uses TRBV4-1 with TRBJ2-1, with 11 bases lining up with TRBD2. The CDR3 has 16 residues. Germline trimming cut 1 base from V and 3 bases from J; bases unmatched to any gene: 2. CDR1 and CDR2 (germline): MGHRA, YSYEKL. CDR3 nucleotide sequence: TGCGCCAGCAGCCAAGTAGCGGGGGGGCTCTACAATGAGCAGTTCTTC. It specifies CASSQVAGGLYNEQFF.

On this clone: The conserved phenylalanine or tryptophan normally closing the CDR3 is absent here, so this likely arose from a read error. It is unclear where the CDR3 begins or ends on the DNA, so no DNA is shown, and the CDR3 is as TCRdb lists it. This sequence joins TRBV6-5 and TRBJ1-3; TRBD1, the table's D call, lacks a check against the DNA. The CDR3 extends over 13 residues, inclusive of both ends. Germline V gene sequence: CDR1 MNHEY, CDR2 SVGAGI. Here the CDR3 reads CASNLRETGGNNP.

V is TRBV4-2 and J is TRBJ2-3, with TRBD2 matching 10 bases. CDR3 length equals 17 residues. The germline CDR1 and CDR2 sequences are LGHNA and YNFKEQ. V lost 0 bases, J lost 0 bases, and 3 bases stayed unmatched. This CDR3 is CASSQEIAGGSTDTQYF. In DNA form, the CDR3 reads TGTGCCAGCAGCCAAGAAATAGCGGGGGGTAGCACAGATACGCAGTATTTT.

The CDR3 region has the DNA TGTGCCAGTGACCCGGGACAGGGGTTTAATTCACCCCTCCACTTT. This encodes CASDPGQGFNSPLHF. This sequence joins TRBV19 and TRBJ1-6; 10 bases are a match to TRBD1. This CDR3 region has 15 residues. Germline values: CDR1 LNHDA, CDR2 SQIVND (reference sequence). The V gene end was trimmed by 8 bases and the J gene end by 6 bases; junction bases not matched to a gene: 7.

V and J are TRBV5-1 and TRBJ1-5, with 8 bases matching TRBD1. The J segment lost 2 bases and the V segment lost 4 bases, leaving 5 bases of the junction unmatched. This CDR3 spans 15 amino acids. The V gene's germline CDR1 is SGHRS and CDR2 YFSETQ. Here the CDR3 DNA reads TGCGCCAGCAGCAAAACGACAGGGGGCAATCAGCCCCAGCATTTT. Translated, it gives CASSKTTGGNQPQHF.

The chain carries TRBV7-3 and TRBJ2-7; TRBD2 is a possible D gene (7 bases). Germline V gene data show CDR1 as SGHTA and CDR2 as FQGTGA. The CDR3 is 14 residues long. V was trimmed by 5 bases and J by 4 bases, leaving 15 bases between them. CDR3 in amino acids: CASSRGAELYEQYF. The CDR3 nucleotides are TGTGCCAGCAGCCGGGGGGCAGAACTGTACGAGCAGTACTTC.

This chain links TRBV7-2 with TRBJ2-3; 9 bases match TRBD2. Losses at the gene ends were 3 bases for V and 1 base for J; bases not matched to a gene: 5. The CDR3 loop spans 16 amino acids. CDR1 and CDR2 from the germline V gene are SGHTA and FQGNSA. The CDR3 reads CASSFLSGGRTDTQYF. The CDR3 nucleotides read TGTGCCAGCAGCTTCTTAAGCGGGGGGCGCACAGATACGCAGTATTTT.

This clone was found once. The chain couples TRBV4-1 to TRBJ2-3; TRBD2 matches at 8 bases. CDR3 length equals 16 residues. Germline V gene data show CDR1 as MGHRA and CDR2 as YSYEKL. The trim removed 1 base at V and 5 bases at J, leaving 8 bases unmatched. CDR3 DNA sequence: TGCGCCAGCAGCCAAGCCTCCGGGGGGGCTGTAGATACGCAGTATTTT. Its protein is CASSQASGGAVDTQYF.

This clone was seen a few times. The rearrangement uses TRBV9 and TRBJ2-7; the match to TRBD1 covers 8 bases. Unmatched junction bases numbered 3, after V lost 4 bases and J lost 6 bases. The CDR3 is 12 amino acids. The germline gives CDR1 SGDLS, CDR2 YYNGEE. The DNA for the CDR3 is TGTGCCAGCAGCCCTACAGGGGGCGAGCAGTACTTC. It codes for CASSPTGGEQYF. Drawing the rest from reference TRBV9 and TRBJ2-7, the complete variable domain is DSGVTQTPKHLITATGQRVTLRCSPRSGDLSVYWYQQSLDQGLQFLIQYYNGEERAKGNILERFSAQQFPDLHSELNLSSLELGDSALYFCASSPTGGEQYFGPGTRLTVT.

The rearrangement joins TRBV28 to TRBJ1-1, with 7 positions matching TRBD1. Trimming cost V 5 bases and J 1 base; bases outside gene matches: 4. Germline V gene sequence: CDR1 MDHEN, CDR2 SYDVKM. The CDR3 length is 14 residues. The CDR3 sequence is CASSAHRGNTEAFF. In nucleotides, the CDR3 is TGTGCCAGCAGTGCCCACAGGGGGAACACTGAAGCTTTCTTT. Together with reference TRBV28 and TRBJ1-1, the CDR3 gives the full variable domain: DVKVTQSSRYLVKRTGEKVFLECVQDMDHENMFWYRQDPGLGLRLIYFSYDVKMKEKGDIPEGYSVSREKKERFSLILESASTNQTSMYLCASSAHRGNTEAFFGQGTRLTVV.

A word on this clone: One end of the junction does not line up with germline, which may come from a read error. The chain recombines TRBV28 with TRBJ2-7; 10 positions match TRBD2. The germline V gene encodes CDR1 MDHEN and CDR2 SYDVKM. The CDR3 spans 15 residues. CDR3 sequence reads: CASSLSGTSESRLHF. CDR3 in DNA: TGTGCCAGCAGTTTATCGGGGACTAGCGAATCTCGGCTGCACTTC.

The V and J genes are TRBV6-5 and TRBJ1-4; 7 bases are a match to TRBD1. Germline lookup yields CDR1 MNHEY and CDR2 SVGAGI. Trimming took 4 bases from V and 8 from J; bases not matched to a gene: 7. This CDR3 spans 14 amino acids. The CDR3 protein is CASSLYRGGEKLFF. The CDR3, as DNA: TGTGCCAGCAGTTTGTACAGGGGTGGGGAAAAACTGTTTTTT.

The genes are TRBV10-3 and TRBJ1-1, with TRBD1 matching over 9 bases. This CDR3 spans 13 amino acids. V shed 7 bases, J shed 5 bases, and the junction held 5 bases outside the gene matches. CDR1 is ENHRY and CDR2 is SYGVKD in the germline V gene. The CDR3 protein is CAINSGQGTEAFF. Here the CDR3 DNA reads TGTGCCATCAATTCGGGACAGGGTACTGAAGCTTTCTTT.

This chain connects TRBV6-5 to TRBJ1-1, with 7 bases that match TRBD1. J was trimmed by 3 bases and V by 6 bases; bases with no gene match: 7. This CDR3 has 14 amino acids. Germline CDR1 MNHEY, CDR2 SVGAGI. The CDR3 region has the DNA TGTGCCAGCAGCAACAGGGGAGTACACACTGAAGCTTTCTTT. It codes for CASSNRGVHTEAFF.

The chain recombines TRBV2 with TRBJ2-4; 7 nucleotides match TRBD2. Per germline, CDR1 SNHLY and CDR2 FYNNEI. CDR3 length: 13 residues. The V and J ends lost 9 bases and 7 bases, in that order; junction bases with no gene match: 9. For the CDR3, the DNA is TGTGCCAGTGGGGAGGGCGCGGTGAACATTCAGTACTTC. Protein sequence: CASGEGAVNIQYF.

This chain uses TRBV21-1 with TRBJ1-5; TRBD1 is the table's D call, not checked against the DNA. TRBV21-1 is designated a pseudogene. The CDR3 has 13 amino acids. CDR3 region: CASSITGNQPQHF. CDR3 DNA sequence: TGTGCCAGCAGCATAACAGGGAATCAGCCCCAGCATTTT.

Only one count was recorded for this clone. The chain uses TRBV6-1 and TRBJ2-7; 7 positions agree with TRBD1. CDR1 is MNHNS, CDR2 SASEGT, per germline. The V and J ends lost 2 bases and 2 bases, in that order; junction bases with no gene match: 9. The length of the CDR3 is 16 residues. CDR3: CASSELPGQGAYEQYF. The CDR3, as DNA: TGTGCCAGCAGTGAATTGCCTGGGCAGGGGGCCTACGAGCAGTACTTC.